These 30 T cell receptor beta chains originate from one sample sequenced in a study of blood T cell repertoires in COVID-19. Sequencing was performed with immunoSEQ multiplex PCR; in TCRdb, only in-frame clones are kept and a portion is missing. The sample carries some 19,000 clones, roughly 86% recorded once. The specimen was peripheral blood. The receptors here all came from a man between 65 and 85 years old with acute or convalescent COVID-19.

The chain couples TRBV18 to TRBJ2-5; 8 bases align to TRBD1. The CDR3 totals 13 residues. J was trimmed by 0 bases and V by 8 bases; bases with no gene match: 2. Germline lookup yields CDR1 KGHSH and CDR2 LQKENI. In nucleotides, the CDR3 is TGTGCCAGCCAGGGACAGGACCAAGAGACCCAGTACTTC. This encodes CASQGQDQETQYF. The variable domain in full, with the rest retrieved from reference TRBV18 and TRBJ2-5, is NAGVMQNPRHLVRRRGQEARLRCSPMKGHSHVYWYRQLPEEGLKFMVYLQKENIIDESGMPKERFSAEFPKEGPSILRIQQVVRGDSAAYFCASQGQDQETQYFGPGTRLLVL.

The genes are TRBV28 and TRBJ1-1, with D possibly TRBD1 on 5 matching bases. The V end lost 6 bases, the J end lost 10 bases, and 21 bases lay between the germline ends. CDR3 length: 14 amino acids. CDR1 and CDR2 (germline): MDHEN, SYDVKM. CDR3 in amino acids: CASSQRTIRQGAFF. In DNA form, the CDR3 reads TGTGCCAGCAGCCAAAGGACAATCCGGCAAGGAGCTTTCTTT. The whole variable domain, filled in from reference TRBV28 and TRBJ1-1, reads DVKVTQSSRYLVKRTGEKVFLECVQDMDHENMFWYRQDPGLGLRLIYFSYDVKMKEKGDIPEGYSVSREKKERFSLILESASTNQTSMYLCASSQRTIRQGAFFGQGTRLTVV.

As DNA, the CDR3 is TGTGCCAGCAGTTTCGCAGTCTATGGCTACACCTTC. It codes for CASSFAVYGYTF. The V call is TRBV12-3 or TRBV12-4, the J call TRBJ1-2; D uncertain. V shed 3 bases and J shed 4 bases, with 6 bases lying between them. The CDR3 totals 12 residues.

The J gene is TRBJ2-1, the V gene TRBV28; 7 bases match TRBD2. Trimming took 5 bases from V and 1 from J; bases not matched to a gene: 8. The CDR3 extends over 16 amino acids. From germline, CDR1 is MDHEN and CDR2 SYDVKM. The CDR3 nucleotides read TGTGCCAGCAGTAGATCCTCGGGAGGATCCTACAATGAGCAGTTCTTC. Translation: CASSRSSGGSYNEQFF.

The chain employs TRBV11-1 and TRBJ1-2; the D gene is possibly TRBD1 (5 bases). Germline V CDR1 and CDR2: SGHAT, FQDESV (reference sequence). Trimming stripped 1 base from V and 8 bases from J, with 14 bases between. This CDR3 comprises 14 residues. CDR3 coding DNA: TGTGCCAGCAGCTTAGGCCCCAGAGACAGAGGCTACACCTTC. Residues: CASSLGPRDRGYTF.

CDR3 nucleotide sequence: TGTGCCACCAGTGACCCGGGACAGGGAAATGATGGCTACACCTTC. Amino acids: CATSDPGQGNDGYTF. The chain couples TRBV24-1 to TRBJ1-2, with 9 bases that match TRBD1. The germline V gene encodes CDR1 KGHDR and CDR2 SFDVKD. This CDR3 region has 15 residues. V lost 4 bases to trimming and J lost 6 bases; unmatched junction nucleotides: 8.

The chain employs TRBV6-2 or TRBV6-3 and TRBJ2-5, with TRBD1 matching over 8 bases. CDR3 length equals 14 residues. Germline values: CDR1 MNHEY, CDR2 SVGEGT. V was clipped by 5 bases and J by 5 bases; unmatched bases: 7. Here the CDR3 reads CASSRTGFLETQYF. For the CDR3, the DNA is TGTGCCAGCAGTCGGACAGGGTTCTTGGAGACCCAGTACTTC.

The rearrangement links TRBV4-2 to TRBJ2-7; D unclear. Germline CDR1 is LGHNA and CDR2 is YNFKEQ. Deletions cut 1 base from V and 0 bases from J, with 10 bases between. CDR3 length: 15 amino acids. The DNA of the CDR3 is TGTGCCAGCAGCCAAGTCACGGTGAGCTCCTACGAGCAGTACTTC. Amino acid sequence: CASSQVTVSSYEQYF.

The rearrangement uses TRBV6-2 or TRBV6-3 and TRBJ2-5; D is ambiguous. Germline V gene data show CDR1 as MNHEY and CDR2 as SVGEGT. The CDR3 runs to 15 residues. V lost 5 bases, J lost 7 bases, and 20 bases lay in between. CDR3 coding DNA: TGTGCCAGCAGTCATTCCGCCTCTGAAGGCGGGACCCAGTACTTC. Translated, it gives CASSHSASEGGTQYF.

The chain is built from TRBV15 and TRBJ1-1, with D unresolved. In germline, CDR1 is LNHNV, CDR2 YYDKDF (reference sequence). The length of the CDR3 is 16 residues. V was trimmed by 0 bases and J by 1 base, leaving 12 bases between them. This CDR3 reads CATSRDLSRGNTEAFF. The DNA of the CDR3 is TGTGCCACCAGCAGAGACCTCTCTAGAGGGAACACTGAAGCTTTCTTT.

The gene calls are TRBV4-3 and TRBJ2-3; D is possibly TRBD2 (6 bases). Trimming pared 5 bases from V and 3 bases from J, leaving 24 bases between. Germline values: CDR1 LGHNA, CDR2 YSLEER. CDR3 length: 18 residues. The CDR3 region has the DNA TGCGCCAGCAGCTTTCTCCTGCGGAGGGGTCGTGAGACAGATACGCAGTATTTT. It specifies CASSFLLRRGRETDTQYF.

The genes are TRBV2 and TRBJ2-1; TRBD2 matches 10 bases. Germline trimming cut 4 bases from V and 5 bases from J; bases unmatched to any gene: 11. Germline V CDR1 and CDR2: SNHLY, FYNNEI. This CDR3 contains 17 residues. CDR3 DNA sequence: TGTGCCAGCAGTGTCCAGCTAGCGGGAGTATCAAACAATGAGCAGTTCTTC. Protein sequence: CASSVQLAGVSNNEQFF.

This chain connects TRBV4-1 to TRBJ2-7, with TRBD1 identical over 9 bases. J was trimmed by 3 bases and V by 4 bases; bases with no gene match: 4. Germline lookup yields CDR1 MGHRA and CDR2 YSYEKL. CDR3 length: 14 amino acids. The chain's CDR3 is CASSLSGQGYEQYF. CDR3 nucleotide sequence: TGCGCCAGCAGCCTCTCGGGACAGGGCTACGAGCAGTACTTC.

The chain uses TRBV11-2 and TRBJ1-5; the match to TRBD1 covers 8 bases. Germline V lookup: CDR1 SGHAT, CDR2 FQNNGV. The J segment lost 5 bases and the V segment lost 1 base, leaving 4 bases of the junction unmatched. This CDR3 is built from 15 residues. The CDR3 region has the DNA TGTGCCAGCAGCTTAGGTGGGACAGGACATCAGCCCCAGCATTTT. It specifies CASSLGGTGHQPQHF.

The chain couples TRBV6-6 to TRBJ1-2; D may be TRBD1 (6 bases). Germline V gives CDR1 MNHNY, CDR2 SVGAGI (reference sequence). The CDR3 is made up of 16 amino acids. The V end was cut by 5 bases, the J end by 4 bases, with 20 bases between. The CDR3 nucleotides read TGTGCCAGCAGTCAAAACAGGGACCCCTTGACCTATGGCTACACCTTC. Its translation: CASSQNRDPLTYGYTF.

This chain uses TRBV4-2 with TRBJ2-7; no definite D call. Germline lookup yields CDR1 LGHNA and CDR2 YNFKEQ. V was shortened by 0 bases and J by 2 bases, with 14 bases between the two germline ends. The CDR3 has 16 amino acids. CDR3 region: CASSQDLARPPYEQYF. The CDR3 DNA sequence: TGTGCCAGCAGCCAAGATTTGGCTAGACCTCCCTACGAGCAGTACTTC.

This chain connects TRBV9 to TRBJ2-3, with D tentatively TRBD2 (6 bases). The CDR3 consists of 20 residues. Germline CDR1 and CDR2: SGDLS and YYNGEE. The V end was cut by 3 bases, the J end by 5 bases, with 31 bases between. DNA of the CDR3: TGTGCCAGCAGCGAAAATCCCCATTTGAGTAGCGGAACTCTTGGAGATACGCAGTATTTT. Translated: CASSENPHLSSGTLGDTQYF.

V gene TRBV6-5 combines with J gene TRBJ1-5, with 8 bases aligning to TRBD1. The V and J ends lost 7 bases and 2 bases, in that order; junction bases with no gene match: 7. Per germline, CDR1 MNHEY and CDR2 SVGAGI. The CDR3 loop spans 15 amino acids. The CDR3: CASILQGGGNQPQHF. In DNA form, the CDR3 reads TGTGCCAGCATCCTACAGGGGGGCGGCAATCAGCCCCAGCATTTT.

The chain combines TRBV11-3 with TRBJ2-2, with TRBD1 as a possible D gene (5 bases). The CDR3 contains 15 residues. CDR1 is SGHNT and CDR2 is YENEEA in the germline V gene. V lost 1 base and J 4 bases, leaving 10 bases between the germline ends. The CDR3 sequence is CASSLVDSGTGELFF. DNA of the CDR3: TGTGCCAGCAGCTTAGTTGACAGTGGCACCGGGGAGCTGTTTTTT.

The chain carries TRBV4-2 and TRBJ2-2; no definite D call. There are 16 residues in the CDR3. Germline V gene sequence: CDR1 LGHNA, CDR2 YNFKEQ. Trimming took 0 bases from V and 4 from J, leaving 12 bases between them. CDR3 protein: CASSQEQLSGTGELFF. CDR3 DNA sequence: TGTGCCAGCAGCCAAGAACAACTCTCGGGCACCGGGGAGCTGTTTTTT.

The V call is TRBV28, the J call TRBJ1-5, with 7 bases fitting TRBD1. Per the germline V gene, CDR1 is MDHEN and CDR2 is SYDVKM. With V trimmed by 3 bases and J by 4 bases, 6 bases remained unmatched. The CDR3 is 15 amino acids. CDR3 coding DNA: TGTGCCAGCAGTTTTCCCAGGGGGGATAATCAGCCCCAGCATTTT. Its translation: CASSFPRGDNQPQHF.

V and J are TRBV6-6 and TRBJ1-5; TRBD1 aligns across 8 bases. This CDR3 has 14 amino acids. Germline CDR1 and CDR2: MNHNY and SVGAGI (reference sequence). V was clipped by 6 bases and J by 5 bases; unmatched bases: 6. CDR3 in DNA: TGTGCCAGCAGGCAGGGGGCTGGGGATCAGCCCCAGCATTTT. As protein: CASRQGAGDQPQHF.

The gene calls are TRBV18 and TRBJ1-1; maybe TRBD1 (6 bases). Germline V lookup: CDR1 KGHSH, CDR2 LQKENI. The CDR3 sequence is 14 residues long. V was pared by 8 bases and J by 7 bases, with 20 bases between. CDR3 region: CASREDRTQGEAFF. CDR3 nucleotides: TGTGCCAGCCGAGAGGACAGAACCCAGGGTGAAGCTTTCTTT.

The chain recombines TRBV11-2 with TRBJ2-5, with a possible D match to TRBD1 (5 bases). Looked up from germline, CDR1 is SGHAT and CDR2 is FQNNGV. Deletions cut 1 base from V and 1 base from J, with 7 bases between. The CDR3 runs 14 residues. CDR3 protein: CASSLGGPQETQYF. The CDR3 DNA follows: TGTGCCAGCAGCTTAGGGGGCCCCCAAGAGACCCAGTACTTC. Filled out from reference TRBV11-2 and TRBJ2-5, the complete variable domain reads EAGVAQSPRYKIIEKRQSVAFWCNPISGHATLYWYQQILGQGPKLLIQFQNNGVVDDSQLPKDRFSAERLKGVDSTLKIQPAKLEDSAVYLCASSLGGPQETQYFGPGTRLLVL.

This CDR3 is CASSTPTGSSEQFF. The CDR3 coding sequence is TGTGCCAGCAGTACCCCGACAGGATCGAGTGAGCAGTTCTTC. The rearrangement joins TRBV5-6 to TRBJ2-1, with TRBD1 as a possible D gene (6 bases). This CDR3 comprises 14 residues. Per germline, CDR1 SGHDT and CDR2 YYEEEE. V gave up 5 bases and J gave up 9 bases, with 18 bases separating them.

J is TRBJ2-2 and V is TRBV21-1; TRBD2 is taken as the D call from the table, unchecked against the DNA. TRBV21-1 is a known pseudogene. The CDR3 runs 20 residues. DNA of the CDR3: TGTGCCAGCAGCACGCCTTCCGGGACTAGCGGGAGGGCGAACACCGGGGAGCTGTTTTTT. Translated: CASSTPSGTSGRANTGELFF.

This chain links TRBV6-5 with TRBJ1-1; D is perhaps TRBD1 (6 bases). Trimming took off 4 bases at V and 8 bases at J, with 14 bases between the two ends. This CDR3 contains 13 residues. CDR1 is MNHEY and CDR2 is SVGAGI in the germline V gene. CDR3 in DNA: TGTGCCAGCAGTTCACGACAGGTACGCGAAGCTTTCTTT. Translation: CASSSRQVREAFF.

The chain is built from TRBV24-1 and TRBJ2-3, with 7 bases fitting TRBD2. V lost 7 bases and J lost 6; bases outside the gene matches: 15. From germline, CDR1 is KGHDR and CDR2 SFDVKD. The CDR3 is 16 residues long. Here the CDR3 reads CATRILASPVIDTQYF. Written as DNA, the CDR3 is TGTGCCACCAGGATACTAGCGTCTCCGGTGATTGATACGCAGTATTTT.

The V call is TRBV4-2, the J call TRBJ1-2, with TRBD1 as a possible D gene (6 bases). CDR3 length: 14 residues. Trimming removed 0 bases from V and 6 bases from J, with 11 bases in between. Germline V gene data show CDR1 as LGHNA and CDR2 as YNFKEQ. CDR3 coding DNA: TGTGCCAGCAGCCAAGATAGGGGGACACATGGCTACACCTTC. It encodes CASSQDRGTHGYTF.

This chain uses TRBV10-2 with TRBJ2-5, with 9 bases aligning to TRBD2. The CDR3 has 14 residues. The junction had 7 bases not matched to a gene; V was cut back by 6 bases and J by 5 bases. Germline V gives CDR1 WSHSY, CDR2 SAAADI. CDR3 nucleotides: TGCGCCAGCAGGGGCGCGGGAGGGCTTGAGACCCAGTACTTC. Its translation is CASRGAGGLETQYF.